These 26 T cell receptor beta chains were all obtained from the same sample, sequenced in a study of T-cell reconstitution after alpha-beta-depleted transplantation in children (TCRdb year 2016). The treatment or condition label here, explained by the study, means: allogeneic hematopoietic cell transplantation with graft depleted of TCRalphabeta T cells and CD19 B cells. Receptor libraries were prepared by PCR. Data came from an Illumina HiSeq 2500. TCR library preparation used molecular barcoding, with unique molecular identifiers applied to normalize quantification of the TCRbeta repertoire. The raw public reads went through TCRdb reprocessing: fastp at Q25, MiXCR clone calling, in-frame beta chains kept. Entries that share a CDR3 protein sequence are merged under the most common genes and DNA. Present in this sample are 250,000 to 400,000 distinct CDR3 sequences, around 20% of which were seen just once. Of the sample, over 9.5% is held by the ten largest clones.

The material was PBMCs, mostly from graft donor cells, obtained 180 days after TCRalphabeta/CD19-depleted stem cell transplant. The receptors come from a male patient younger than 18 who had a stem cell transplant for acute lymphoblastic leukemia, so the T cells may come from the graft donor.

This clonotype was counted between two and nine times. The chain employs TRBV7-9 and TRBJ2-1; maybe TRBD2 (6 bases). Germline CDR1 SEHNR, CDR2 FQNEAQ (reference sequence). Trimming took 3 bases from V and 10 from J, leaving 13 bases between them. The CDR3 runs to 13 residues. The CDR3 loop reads CASSFAREVEQFF. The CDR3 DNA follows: TGTGCCAGCAGCTTCGCCAGGGAGGTCGAGCAGTTCTTC.

CDR3 DNA: TGTGCCAGCAGCCCTCAGGGGGCTTTTAGCTCCTACGAGCAGTACTTC. Translating it yields CASSPQGAFSSYEQYF. The chain joins TRBV7-9 to TRBJ2-7; 8 nucleotides match TRBD1. V gave up 5 bases and J gave up 0 bases; unmatched junction bases: 9. Germline-derived CDR1 and CDR2 are SEHNR and FQNEAQ (reference sequence). This CDR3 has 16 residues. The entire variable domain, with the rest obtained from reference TRBV7-9 and TRBJ2-7, is as follows: DTGVSQNPRHKITKRGQNVTFRCDPISEHNRLYWYRQTLGQGPEFLTYFQNEAQLEKSRLLSDRFSAERPKGSFSTLEIQRTEQGDSAMYLCASSPQGAFSSYEQYFGPGTRLTVT.

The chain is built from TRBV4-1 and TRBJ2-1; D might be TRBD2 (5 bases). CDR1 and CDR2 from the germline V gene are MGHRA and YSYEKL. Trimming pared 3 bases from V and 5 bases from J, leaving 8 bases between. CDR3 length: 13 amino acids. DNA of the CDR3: TGCGCCAGCAGCCATACTAGGGACAATGAGCAGTTCTTC. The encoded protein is CASSHTRDNEQFF.

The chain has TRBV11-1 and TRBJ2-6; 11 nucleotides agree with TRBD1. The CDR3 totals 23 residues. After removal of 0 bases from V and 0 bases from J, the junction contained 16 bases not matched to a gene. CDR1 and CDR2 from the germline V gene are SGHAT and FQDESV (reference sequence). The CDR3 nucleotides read TGTGCCAGCAGCTTAGCTTCATGGACAGGGGGCTACCTCGTTGTCTCTGGGGCCAACGTCCTGACTTTC. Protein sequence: CASSLASWTGGYLVVSGANVLTF.

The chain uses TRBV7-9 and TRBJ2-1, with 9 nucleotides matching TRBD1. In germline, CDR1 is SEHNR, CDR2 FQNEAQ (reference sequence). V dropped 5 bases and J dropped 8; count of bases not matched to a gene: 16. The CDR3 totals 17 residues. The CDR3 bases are TGTGCCAGCAGCCCCGCACTTGTACGGGACAGGGACGATGAGCAGTTCTTC. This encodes CASSPALVRDRDDEQFF.

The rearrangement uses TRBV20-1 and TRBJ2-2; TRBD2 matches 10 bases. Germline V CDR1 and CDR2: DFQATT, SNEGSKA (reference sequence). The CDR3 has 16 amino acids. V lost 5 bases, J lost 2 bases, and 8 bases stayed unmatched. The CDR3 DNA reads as TGCAGTGCTCGCTCTGGACTAGCGGCAAACACCGGGGAGCTGTTTTTT. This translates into CSARSGLAANTGELFF.

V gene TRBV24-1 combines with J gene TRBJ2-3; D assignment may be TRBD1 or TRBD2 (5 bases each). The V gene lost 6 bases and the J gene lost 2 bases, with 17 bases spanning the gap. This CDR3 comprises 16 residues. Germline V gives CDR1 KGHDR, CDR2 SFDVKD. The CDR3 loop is CATSPGTAFPTDTQYF. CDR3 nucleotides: TGTGCCACCAGTCCGGGGACGGCCTTCCCCACAGATACGCAGTATTTT.

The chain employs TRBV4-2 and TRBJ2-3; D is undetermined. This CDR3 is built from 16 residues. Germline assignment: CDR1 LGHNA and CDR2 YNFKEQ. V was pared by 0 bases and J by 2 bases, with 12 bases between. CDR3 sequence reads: CASSQDPVYPTDTQYF. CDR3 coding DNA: TGTGCCAGCAGCCAAGACCCCGTTTACCCCACAGATACGCAGTATTTT.

The DNA of the CDR3 is TGTGCCAGCAGTGAAGAAGACTCCCAACCCCTGGATGAGCAGTTCTTC. It encodes CASSEEDSQPLDEQFF. The chain is built from TRBV6-1 and TRBJ2-1; D unresolved. Germline V gene sequence: CDR1 MNHNS, CDR2 SASEGT. V gave up 1 base and J gave up 8 bases, with 18 bases separating them. The CDR3 runs 16 residues.

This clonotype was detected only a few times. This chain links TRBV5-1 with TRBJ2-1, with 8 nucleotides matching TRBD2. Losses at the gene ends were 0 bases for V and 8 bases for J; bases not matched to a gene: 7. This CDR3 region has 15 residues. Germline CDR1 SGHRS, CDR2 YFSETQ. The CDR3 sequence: CASSLGREGRYEQFF. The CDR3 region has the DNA TGCGCCAGCAGCTTGGGCCGGGAGGGCCGGTATGAGCAGTTCTTC.

As DNA, the CDR3 is TGTGCCAGCAGTTCCCTAGCGGGAGGATCCCACGAGCAGTACTTC. Its protein is CASSSLAGGSHEQYF. The chain joins TRBV6-5 to TRBJ2-7; 11 nucleotides match TRBD2. Per germline, CDR1 MNHEY and CDR2 SVGAGI. The CDR3 has 15 amino acids. J was trimmed by 5 bases and V by 4 bases; bases with no gene match: 7.

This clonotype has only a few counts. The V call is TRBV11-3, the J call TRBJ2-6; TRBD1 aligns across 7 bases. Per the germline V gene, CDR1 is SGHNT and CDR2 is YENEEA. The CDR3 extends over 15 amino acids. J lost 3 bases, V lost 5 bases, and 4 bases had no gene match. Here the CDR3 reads CASSHRGRGANVLTF. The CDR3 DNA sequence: TGTGCCAGCAGCCACAGGGGACGTGGGGCCAACGTCCTGACTTTC.

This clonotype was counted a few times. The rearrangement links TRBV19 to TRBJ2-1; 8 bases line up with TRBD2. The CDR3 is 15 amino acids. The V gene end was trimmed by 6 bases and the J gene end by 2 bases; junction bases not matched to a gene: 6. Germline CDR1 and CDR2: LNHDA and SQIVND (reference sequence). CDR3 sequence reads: CASSPTSVPYNEQFF. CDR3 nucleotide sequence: TGTGCCAGTAGCCCGACTAGCGTACCCTACAATGAGCAGTTCTTC.

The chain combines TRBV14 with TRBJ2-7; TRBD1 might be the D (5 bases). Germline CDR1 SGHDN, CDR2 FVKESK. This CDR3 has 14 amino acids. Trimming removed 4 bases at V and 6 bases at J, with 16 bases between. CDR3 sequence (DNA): TGTGCCAGCAGCCTGGGGCTTACCTTGGGCGAGCAGTACTTC. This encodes CASSLGLTLGEQYF.

CDR3 sequence reads: CSVQGSSSNQPQHF. The CDR3 region has the DNA TGCAGTGTACAGGGGTCATCGAGCAATCAGCCCCAGCATTTT. The chain couples TRBV20-1 to TRBJ1-5; 7 nucleotides align to TRBD1. V lost 7 bases to trimming and J lost 1 base; unmatched junction nucleotides: 7. CDR3 length: 14 residues. Germline CDR1 and CDR2: DFQATT and SNEGSKA (reference sequence).

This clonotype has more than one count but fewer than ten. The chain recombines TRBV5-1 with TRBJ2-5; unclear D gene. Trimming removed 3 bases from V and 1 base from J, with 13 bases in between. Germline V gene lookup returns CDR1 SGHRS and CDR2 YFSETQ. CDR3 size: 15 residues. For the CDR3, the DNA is TGCGCCAGCAGCTCTTACAAGGGCCTCCAAGAGACCCAGTACTTC. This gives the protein CASSSYKGLQETQYF.

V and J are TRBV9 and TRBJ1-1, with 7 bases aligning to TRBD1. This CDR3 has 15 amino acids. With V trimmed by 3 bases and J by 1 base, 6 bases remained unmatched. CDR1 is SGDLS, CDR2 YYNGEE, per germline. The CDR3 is CASSGWDSSNTEAFF. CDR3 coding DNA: TGTGCCAGCAGCGGATGGGACAGTTCGAACACTGAAGCTTTCTTT.

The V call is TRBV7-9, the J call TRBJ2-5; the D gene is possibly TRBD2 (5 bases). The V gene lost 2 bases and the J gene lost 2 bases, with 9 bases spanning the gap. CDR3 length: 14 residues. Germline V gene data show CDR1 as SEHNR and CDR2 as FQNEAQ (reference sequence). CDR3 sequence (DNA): TGTGCCAGCAGCTTAAAGGAGGATCAAGAGACCCAGTACTTC. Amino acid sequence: CASSLKEDQETQYF.

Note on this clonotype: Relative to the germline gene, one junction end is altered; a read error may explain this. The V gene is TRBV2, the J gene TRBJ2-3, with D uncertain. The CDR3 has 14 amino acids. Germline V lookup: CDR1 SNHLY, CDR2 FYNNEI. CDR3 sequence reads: CASYLPDDTDTKYF. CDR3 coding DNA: TGTGCCAGCTACCTTCCCGACGACACAGATACGAAGTATTTT.

The CDR3 here is CASSRSGANVLTF. Written as DNA, the CDR3 is TGTGCCAGCAGTCGGTCTGGGGCCAACGTCCTGACTTTC. The chain uses TRBV25-1 and TRBJ2-6; no definite D call. The CDR3 length is 13 residues. The germline V gene encodes CDR1 MGHDK and CDR2 SYGVNS. V lost 5 bases to trimming and J lost 1 base, with 3 bases between them.

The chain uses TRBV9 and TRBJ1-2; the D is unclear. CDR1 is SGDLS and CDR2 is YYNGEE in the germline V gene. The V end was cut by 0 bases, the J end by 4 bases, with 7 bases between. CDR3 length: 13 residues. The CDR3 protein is CASSVGARYGYTF. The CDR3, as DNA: TGTGCCAGCAGCGTAGGGGCACGCTATGGCTACACCTTC.

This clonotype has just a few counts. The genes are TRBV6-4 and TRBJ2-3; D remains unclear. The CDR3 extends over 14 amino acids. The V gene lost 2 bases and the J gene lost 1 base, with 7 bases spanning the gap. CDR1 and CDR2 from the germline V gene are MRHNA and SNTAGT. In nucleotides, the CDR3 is TGTGCCAGCAGTGACAGGGATGGCACAGATACGCAGTATTTT. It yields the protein CASSDRDGTDTQYF.

The CDR3 region is CASSLGRRGTGELFF. In nucleotides, the CDR3 is TGCGCCAGCAGCTTGGGTCGCAGGGGCACCGGGGAGCTGTTTTTT. The rearrangement links TRBV5-1 to TRBJ2-2; D is possibly TRBD1 (6 bases). Germline V gene data show CDR1 as SGHRS and CDR2 as YFSETQ. This CDR3 is 15 amino acids long. Deletions cut 0 bases from V and 4 bases from J, with 10 bases between.

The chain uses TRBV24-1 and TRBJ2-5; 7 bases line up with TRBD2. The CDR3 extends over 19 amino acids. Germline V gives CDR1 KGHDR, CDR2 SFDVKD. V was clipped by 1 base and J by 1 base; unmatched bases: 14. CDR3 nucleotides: TGTGCCACCAGTGATTTAGTGGTCGTGGGGGGGACTATCCAAGAGACCCAGTACTTC. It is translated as CATSDLVVVGGTIQETQYF.

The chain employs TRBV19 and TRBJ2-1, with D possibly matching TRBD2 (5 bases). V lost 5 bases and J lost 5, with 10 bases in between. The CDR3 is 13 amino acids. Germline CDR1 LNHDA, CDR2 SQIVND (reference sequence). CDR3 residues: CASSGRADNEQFF. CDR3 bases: TGTGCCAGTAGTGGGCGGGCCGACAATGAGCAGTTCTTC.

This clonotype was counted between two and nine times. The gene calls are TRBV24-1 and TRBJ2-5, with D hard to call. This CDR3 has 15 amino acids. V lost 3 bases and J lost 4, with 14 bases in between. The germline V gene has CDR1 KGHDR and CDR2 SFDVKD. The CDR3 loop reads CATSDVVPGGETQYF. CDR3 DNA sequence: TGTGCCACCAGTGATGTGGTCCCAGGTGGAGAGACCCAGTACTTC.